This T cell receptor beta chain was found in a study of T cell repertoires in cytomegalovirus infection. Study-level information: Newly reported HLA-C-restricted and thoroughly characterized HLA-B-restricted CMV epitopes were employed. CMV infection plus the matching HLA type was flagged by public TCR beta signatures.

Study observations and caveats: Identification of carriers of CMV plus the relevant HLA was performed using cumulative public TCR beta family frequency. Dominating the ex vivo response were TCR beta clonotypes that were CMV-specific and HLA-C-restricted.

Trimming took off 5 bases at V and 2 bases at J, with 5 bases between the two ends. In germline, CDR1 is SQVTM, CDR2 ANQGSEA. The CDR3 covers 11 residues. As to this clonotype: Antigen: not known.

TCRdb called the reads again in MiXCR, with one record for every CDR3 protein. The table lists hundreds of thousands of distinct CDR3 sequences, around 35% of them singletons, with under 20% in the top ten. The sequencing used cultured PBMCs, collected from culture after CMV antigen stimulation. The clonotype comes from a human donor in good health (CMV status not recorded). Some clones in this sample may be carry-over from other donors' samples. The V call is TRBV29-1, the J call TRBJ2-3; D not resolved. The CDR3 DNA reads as TGCAGCGTTTCCTTCACAGATACGCAGTATTTT. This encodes CSVSFTDTQYF.